This passage covers 29 T cell receptor beta chains from one sample sequenced in a study of cytomegalovirus exposure and HLA in healthy donors. The PCR had 60 Vbeta and 13 Jbeta primers. Assay: immunoSEQ multiplex PCR; the TCRdb copy retains only in-frame clones and omits some. In the table there are approximately 190,000 clones, roughly 80% of which are singletons. The sequenced material came from PBMCs. Source of these receptors: a man aged 45-65 years in good health and CMV-seronegative.

This chain links TRBV4-3 with TRBJ2-2; weak D call: TRBD2 (6 bases). The CDR3 runs to 14 residues. CDR1 is LGHNA, CDR2 YSLEER, per germline. V lost 5 bases to trimming and J lost 4 bases, with 11 bases between them. This CDR3 reads CASSFGSPTGELFF. CDR3 bases: TGCGCCAGCAGCTTCGGGAGCCCCACCGGGGAGCTGTTTTTT.

The chain uses TRBV2 and TRBJ2-7; TRBD2 might be the D (6 bases). Trimming cost V 9 bases and J 1 base, with 16 bases left between them. This CDR3 contains 14 residues. In germline, CDR1 is SNHLY, CDR2 FYNNEI. The CDR3 reads CASSKRVESYEQYF. DNA for the CDR3: TGTGCCAGTTCAAAGCGGGTGGAGTCCTACGAGCAGTACTTC.

This chain links TRBV6-5 with TRBJ1-2, with D maybe TRBD1 (6 bases). The CDR3 extends over 14 amino acids. Trimming took off 6 bases at V and 1 base at J, with 12 bases between the two ends. The V gene's germline CDR1 is MNHEY and CDR2 SVGAGI. CDR3 coding DNA: TGTGCCAGCAGGGACAGCGCTCTTAACTATGGCTACACCTTC. It encodes CASRDSALNYGYTF.

The chain has TRBV18 and TRBJ1-6; 7 nucleotides agree with TRBD1. V was pared by 3 bases and J by 19 bases, with 9 bases of the junction left unmatched. The length of the CDR3 is 12 residues. CDR1 and CDR2 from the germline V gene are KGHSH and LQKENI. The CDR3: CASSPMAGQLHF. CDR3 nucleotides: TGTGCCAGCTCACCGATGGCGGGACAGCTACACTTT.

For this clone: Distinct nucleotide sequences in the sample also encode this CDR3. The rearrangement links TRBV7-2 to TRBJ2-7; the match to TRBD1 covers 9 bases. V lost 5 bases, J lost 5 bases, and 10 bases stayed unmatched. CDR1 is SGHTA and CDR2 is FQGNSA in the germline V gene. CDR3 length equals 15 residues. CDR3 sequence: CASSLRGQGTNEQYF. DNA of the CDR3: TGTGCCAGCAGCCTGAGAGGACAGGGGACAAACGAGCAGTACTTC. The full variable domain, completed using reference TRBV7-2 and TRBJ2-7, is GAGVSQSPSNKVTEKGKDVELRCDPISGHTALYWYRQSLGQGLEFLIYFQGNSAPDKSGLPSDRFSAERTGGSVSTLTIQRTQQEDSAVYLCASSLRGQGTNEQYFGPGTRLTVT.

This chain joins TRBV25-1 and TRBJ2-1, with TRBD1 identical over 12 bases. After removal of 1 base from V and 6 bases from J, the junction contained 1 base not matched to a gene. The CDR3 length is 15 residues. Germline CDR1 and CDR2: MGHDK and SYGVNS. CDR3: CASSEWGQGANEQFF. Here the CDR3 DNA reads TGTGCCAGCAGTGAATGGGGACAGGGGGCCAATGAGCAGTTCTTC.

CDR3 residues: CASSVSGQVTDTQYF. The CDR3 DNA is TGTGCCAGCAGCGTTTCGGGACAGGTCACAGATACGCAGTATTTT. This chain uses TRBV9 with TRBJ2-3, with TRBD1 matching 8 bases. The CDR3 runs 15 residues. Germline values: CDR1 SGDLS, CDR2 YYNGEE. V lost 2 bases to trimming and J lost 2 bases; unmatched junction nucleotides: 4.

This chain joins TRBV5-5 and TRBJ2-7, with TRBD2 matching 11 bases. The CDR3 contains 16 residues. V lost 1 base, J lost 2 bases, and 5 bases stayed unmatched. In germline, CDR1 is SGHKS, CDR2 YYEKEE (reference sequence). The chain's CDR3 is CASSLRLAGTTYEQYF. CDR3 nucleotide sequence: TGTGCCAGCAGCTTGAGACTAGCGGGGACTACCTACGAGCAGTACTTC. The full variable domain, in which reference TRBV5-5 and TRBJ2-7 provide the parts outside the CDR3, is DAGVTQSPTHLIKTRGQQVTLRCSPISGHKSVSWYQQVLGQGPQFIFQYYEKEERGRGNFPDRFSARQFPNYSSELNVNALLLGDSALYLCASSLRLAGTTYEQYFGPGTRLTVT.

A few counts support this clone. Here the CDR3 reads CASTTNGGSTGELFF. The CDR3 DNA reads TGTGCCAGCACCACTAACGGGGGGTCGACCGGGGAGCTGTTTTTT. The V and J genes are TRBV7-9 and TRBJ2-2, with TRBD2 identical over 7 bases. Germline V CDR1 and CDR2: SEHNR, FQNEAQ (reference sequence). Trimming at V came to 7 bases and at J to 5 bases, leaving 10 bases not matched to a gene. The CDR3 contains 15 residues.

In this sample, this clone turned up once. V is TRBV12-5 and J is TRBJ1-4; 7 positions match TRBD1. The CDR3 sequence is 15 residues long. V lost 1 base and J lost 3; bases outside the gene matches: 2. Per the germline V gene, CDR1 is LGHNT and CDR2 is FRNRAP. The CDR3 reads CASGLGTGANEKLFF. The CDR3 DNA follows: TGTGCTAGTGGTTTGGGGACAGGTGCTAATGAAAAACTGTTTTTT. Variable domain in full (rest from reference TRBV12-5 and TRBJ1-4): DARVTQTPRHKVTEMGQEVTMRCQPILGHNTVFWYRQTMMQGLELLAYFRNRAPLDDSGMPKDRFSAEMPDATLATLKIQPSEPRDSAVYFCASGLGTGANEKLFFGSGTQLSVL.

The V and J genes are TRBV7-2 and TRBJ2-1; 10 bases map to TRBD2. J was trimmed by 5 bases and V by 2 bases; bases with no gene match: 6. Germline lookup yields CDR1 SGHTA and CDR2 FQGNSA. CDR3 length: 16 amino acids. The CDR3 protein is CASSLFGLAVDNEQFF. The DNA of the CDR3 is TGTGCCAGCAGCTTATTTGGACTAGCGGTGGACAATGAGCAGTTCTTC.

This clone was recorded only once. V is TRBV7-2 and J is TRBJ1-1; possibly TRBD1 for D (5 bases). Trimming removed 0 bases at V and 4 bases at J, with 12 bases between. There are 15 residues in the CDR3. Per germline, CDR1 SGHTA and CDR2 FQGNSA. CDR3: CASSLASGLGTEAFF. In DNA, the CDR3 is TGTGCCAGCAGCTTAGCGTCAGGGTTGGGCACTGAAGCTTTCTTT. The full variable domain, with the rest looked up from reference TRBV7-2 and TRBJ1-1, is GAGVSQSPSNKVTEKGKDVELRCDPISGHTALYWYRQSLGQGLEFLIYFQGNSAPDKSGLPSDRFSAERTGGSVSTLTIQRTQQEDSAVYLCASSLASGLGTEAFFGQGTRLTVV.

This rearrangement joins TRBV7-2 to TRBJ2-1; 14 bases line up with TRBD2. V gave up 5 bases and J gave up 12 bases; unmatched junction bases: 9. The germline V gene has CDR1 SGHTA and CDR2 FQGNSA. The CDR3 consists of 15 residues. CDR3 coding DNA: TGTGCCAGCAGCGAAGGACTAGCGGGGGGATCGGGGCAGTTCTTC. Residues: CASSEGLAGGSGQFF. Full variable domain (rest looked up from reference TRBV7-2 and TRBJ2-1): GAGVSQSPSNKVTEKGKDVELRCDPISGHTALYWYRQSLGQGLEFLIYFQGNSAPDKSGLPSDRFSAERTGGSVSTLTIQRTQQEDSAVYLCASSEGLAGGSGQFFGPGTRLTVL.

The rearrangement links TRBV5-6 to TRBJ1-2; no firm D call. Germline V gene sequence: CDR1 SGHDT, CDR2 YYEEEE. The CDR3 contains 13 residues. The V and J ends lost 2 bases and 7 bases respectively, with 12 bases between them. CDR3 bases: TGTGCCAGCAGCTTCGGGCAGCGGACTGGCTACACCTTC. Translating it yields CASSFGQRTGYTF.

This chain uses TRBV14 with TRBJ1-1; the D is unclear. Germline CDR1 and CDR2: SGHDN and FVKESK. The CDR3 runs 13 residues. V was trimmed by 0 bases and J by 1 base, leaving 3 bases between them. The CDR3 protein is CASSQDGNTEAFF. CDR3 DNA: TGTGCCAGCAGCCAAGACGGGAACACTGAAGCTTTCTTT.

The genes are TRBV7-2 and TRBJ2-3, with 7 bases fitting TRBD2. The length of the CDR3 is 16 residues. Germline trimming cut 6 bases from V and 9 bases from J; bases unmatched to any gene: 18. Germline values: CDR1 SGHTA, CDR2 FQGNSA. The CDR3 here is CASSLNPAGPSRTQYF. CDR3 in DNA: TGTGCCAGCAGTCTAAACCCAGCGGGGCCCTCTCGAACGCAGTATTTT.

This clone occurred a few times. The rearrangement links TRBV6-5 to TRBJ2-7; 9 bases are shared with TRBD1. V lost 6 bases to trimming and J lost 6 bases; unmatched junction nucleotides: 9. CDR3 length equals 14 residues. The germline gives CDR1 MNHEY, CDR2 SVGAGI. The CDR3 nucleotides are TGTGCCAGCAGCCCTGGACAGGGGAGAGGCGAGCAGTACTTC. It encodes CASSPGQGRGEQYF.

The chain carries TRBV4-1 and TRBJ2-7; D is possibly TRBD2 (6 bases). V dropped 6 bases and J dropped 3 bases, with 21 bases sitting between them. The germline CDR1 and CDR2 sequences are MGHRA and YSYEKL. This CDR3 is 16 amino acids long. CDR3 protein: CASSPVWGLSRYEQYF. The CDR3, as DNA: TGCGCCAGCAGTCCCGTCTGGGGACTGTCTCGCTACGAGCAGTACTTC.

This rearrangement joins TRBV5-1 to TRBJ1-1, with D perhaps matching TRBD1 (5 bases). Germline values: CDR1 SGHRS, CDR2 YFSETQ. V lost 0 bases, J lost 2 bases, and 5 bases lay in between. The CDR3 extends over 13 amino acids. Written as DNA, the CDR3 is TGCGCCAGCAGCTTGGGGACAAACACTGAAGCTTTCTTT. It is translated as CASSLGTNTEAFF.

The chain recombines TRBV5-4 with TRBJ1-6; D perhaps matches TRBD1 (5 bases). V gave up 3 bases and J gave up 9 bases, with 22 bases separating them. CDR3 size: 17 residues. Per germline, CDR1 SGHNT and CDR2 YYREEE (reference sequence). The CDR3 DNA reads TGTGCCAGCAGCTGGGGGGGAGACGGAGGGCTTGGTTCACCCCTCCACTTT. Amino acid sequence: CASSWGGDGGLGSPLHF.

This chain uses TRBV19 with TRBJ2-2; TRBD2 agrees at 9 bases. Germline V gene data show CDR1 as LNHDA and CDR2 as SQIVND (reference sequence). Trimming removed 10 bases from V and 1 base from J; junction bases left unmatched: 7. The CDR3 spans 15 residues. CDR3 coding DNA: TGTGCCACCCAAAGCGGGGGGAAGAACACCGGGGAGCTGTTTTTT. Residues: CATQSGGKNTGELFF.

This clone was observed once. The V and J genes are TRBV5-1 and TRBJ2-7, with 7 nucleotides matching TRBD1. With V trimmed by 0 bases and J by 6 bases, 6 bases remained unmatched. CDR1 and CDR2 (germline): SGHRS, YFSETQ. The length of the CDR3 is 14 residues. The chain's CDR3 is CASSLERGLGEQYF. CDR3 coding DNA: TGCGCCAGCAGCTTGGAAAGGGGGCTGGGCGAGCAGTACTTC.

The V and J genes are TRBV6-6 and TRBJ1-5; 12 nucleotides align to TRBD1. J lost 9 bases, V lost 5 bases, and 8 bases had no gene match. The germline CDR1 and CDR2 sequences are MNHNY and SVGAGI (reference sequence). The CDR3 runs 15 residues. The CDR3 reads CASSLWDRGPGPQHF. DNA of the CDR3: TGTGCCAGCAGTCTTTGGGACAGGGGGCCCGGGCCCCAGCATTTT.

V usage is TRBV19 and J usage is TRBJ1-1, with D perhaps matching TRBD1 (6 bases). Per germline, CDR1 LNHDA and CDR2 SQIVND (reference sequence). The ends were cut back, 1 base at V and 4 bases at J, with 13 bases in the middle. This CDR3 has 15 amino acids. The CDR3 loop reads CASSIAGGLSTEAFF. As DNA, the CDR3 is TGTGCCAGTAGTATAGCCGGGGGGCTGAGCACTGAAGCTTTCTTT.

V is TRBV30 and J is TRBJ1-6, with D perhaps TRBD1 (6 bases). With 0 bases removed from V and 8 bases from J, the gap between germline ends came to 11 bases. Germline loops: CDR1 GTSNPN, CDR2 SVGIG (reference sequence). This CDR3 has 14 amino acids. CDR3 residues: CAWSVGRGDSPLHF. The CDR3 DNA reads TGTGCCTGGAGTGTAGGCAGGGGCGATTCACCCCTCCACTTT.

This clone has more than one count but fewer than ten. The chain has TRBV19 and TRBJ1-5; possibly TRBD1 for D (5 bases). Trimming cost V 6 bases and J 3 bases, with 15 bases left between them. The CDR3 is 15 residues long. The germline V gene has CDR1 LNHDA and CDR2 SQIVND (reference sequence). CDR3 amino acids: CASRGYKGHNQPQHF. In DNA form, the CDR3 reads TGTGCCAGTAGGGGTTACAAAGGACACAATCAGCCCCAGCATTTT.

The rearrangement joins TRBV5-4 to TRBJ1-6; 7 bases align to TRBD1. The trim removed 4 bases at V and 11 bases at J, leaving 9 bases unmatched. CDR1 SGHNT and CDR2 YYREEE come from the germline V gene (reference sequence). This CDR3 is built from 14 residues. DNA for the CDR3: TGTGCCAGCAGCGAGGGACAGACGACAACACCCCTCCACTTT. It codes for CASSEGQTTTPLHF.

The genes are TRBV18 and TRBJ2-1; 12 bases align to TRBD1. The CDR3 sequence is 13 residues long. V was clipped by 8 bases and J by 10 bases; unmatched bases: 6. The germline CDR1 and CDR2 sequences are KGHSH and LQKENI. The CDR3 reads CASTGTGGREQFF. CDR3 in DNA: TGTGCCAGCACCGGGACAGGGGGCCGGGAGCAGTTCTTC.

CDR3 DNA: TGTGCCAGCAGCATCTCGGGGGTCGGGGAGACCCAGTACTTC. The encoded protein is CASSISGVGETQYF. The chain joins TRBV7-2 to TRBJ2-5; possibly TRBD2 for D (6 bases). Germline CDR1 reads SGHTA; CDR2 reads FQGNSA. V was cut by 5 bases and J by 5 bases, with 15 bases left in between. The CDR3 has 14 amino acids.